This TCR beta chain stems from a study of blood T cell repertoires in COVID-19. The overall study: Italy, Spain and the United States were the sources of the convalescent and acute COVID-19 samples.

The count of this clone is one. Per the study methods: The authors estimated nucleated cell counts from reference gene primer amplification. Sequencing was performed with immunoSEQ multiplex PCR; in TCRdb, only in-frame clones are kept and a portion is missing. Clone size and V and J calls were adopted from that table, with D and trimming inferred from the DNA. Among 68,000 or so clones listed, about 85% were seen once. Trimming at V came to 5 bases and at J to 3 bases, leaving 7 bases not matched to a gene. Germline loops: CDR1 SGHTA, CDR2 FQGNSA. The CDR3 is 17 residues long. Seattle cases were enrolled at active infection and followed longitudinally.

Sequences were obtained from peripheral blood. This sequence originates from a woman in her forties or fifties with COVID-19, enrolled during active disease. The chain carries TRBV7-2 and TRBJ1-6; 10 nucleotides line up with TRBD1. The CDR3 region has the DNA TGTGCCAGCAGCAAAGACAGGGGGCAAGTCTATAATTCACCCCTCCACTTT. This codes for CASSKDRGQVYNSPLHF.